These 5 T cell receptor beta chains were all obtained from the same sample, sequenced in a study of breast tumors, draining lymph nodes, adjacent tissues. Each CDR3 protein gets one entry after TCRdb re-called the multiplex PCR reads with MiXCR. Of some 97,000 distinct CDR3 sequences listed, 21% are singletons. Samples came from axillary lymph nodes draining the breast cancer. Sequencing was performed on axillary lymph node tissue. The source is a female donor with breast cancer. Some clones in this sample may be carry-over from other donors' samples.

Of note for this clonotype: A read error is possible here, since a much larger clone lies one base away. CDR3 sequence reads: CATRSQISGNTIHF. In nucleotides, the CDR3 is TGTGCCACCAGGAGTCAGATCTCTGGAAACACCATACATTTT. The V and J genes are TRBV24-1 and TRBJ1-3; D gene unclear. This CDR3 is 14 amino acids long. Germline V gives CDR1 KGHDR, CDR2 SFDVKD.

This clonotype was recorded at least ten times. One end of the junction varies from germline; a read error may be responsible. CDR3 DNA: TGTGCTAGCAGCGCCCGCGGCAACTCGTACCAAGAGACCCAGTACTTC. Its protein product is CASSARGNSYQETQYF. The chain employs TRBV7-7 and TRBJ2-5; no clear D. Germline V gene data show CDR1 as SSHAT and CDR2 as FNYEAQ (reference sequence). The CDR3 is 16 amino acids.

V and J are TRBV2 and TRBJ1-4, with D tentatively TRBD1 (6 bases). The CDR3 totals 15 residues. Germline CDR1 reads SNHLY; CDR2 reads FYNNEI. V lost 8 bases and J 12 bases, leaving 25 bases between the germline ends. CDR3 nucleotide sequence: TGTGCCAGCGACAGGATGGGGGGTCCTGGCGAACAACTGTTTTTT. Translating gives CASDRMGGPGEQLFF.

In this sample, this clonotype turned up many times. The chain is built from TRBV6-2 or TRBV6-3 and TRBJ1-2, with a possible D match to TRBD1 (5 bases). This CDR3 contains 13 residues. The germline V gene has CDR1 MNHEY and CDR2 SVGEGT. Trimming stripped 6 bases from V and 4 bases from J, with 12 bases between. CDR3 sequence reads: CASRKGVGYGYTF. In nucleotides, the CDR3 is TGTGCCAGCAGAAAAGGGGTCGGCTATGGCTACACCTTC.

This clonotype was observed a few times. The CDR3 here is CASSLGSGSNVLTF. The CDR3 DNA is TGTGCCAGCAGCTTGGGGTCAGGGTCCAACGTCCTGACTTTC. The chain carries TRBV5-5 and TRBJ2-6; D is perhaps TRBD1 (5 bases). Germline V gene lookup returns CDR1 SGHKS and CDR2 YYEKEE (reference sequence). The CDR3 sequence is 14 residues long. Trimming pared 0 bases from V and 8 bases from J, leaving 9 bases between.